This T cell receptor beta chain was observed in a study of cytomegalovirus exposure and HLA in healthy donors. CDR1 is WSHSY, CDR2 SAAADI, per germline. With 6 bases clipped from V and 1 base from J, the junction kept 14 bases outside the gene matches. This CDR3 contains 19 residues. The PCR contained 60 Vbeta and 13 Jbeta primers. Generated by immunoSEQ multiplex PCR, the TCRdb table keeps only in-frame clones and is missing some. The repertoire has around 69,000 clones, about 73% of them found once; the top ten carry more than 7.5%. This clone ranks as medium-sized. The rearrangement uses TRBV10-2 and TRBJ1-4; 10 bases match TRBD1. The clonotype was recovered from a woman in her forties or fifties in good health and CMV-seropositive. Input material: PBMCs. CDR3 sequence reads: CASRPFPGQGRQTNEKLFF. CDR3 bases: TGCGCCAGCAGGCCTTTTCCGGGACAGGGGCGACAAACTAATGAAAAACTGTTTTTT.